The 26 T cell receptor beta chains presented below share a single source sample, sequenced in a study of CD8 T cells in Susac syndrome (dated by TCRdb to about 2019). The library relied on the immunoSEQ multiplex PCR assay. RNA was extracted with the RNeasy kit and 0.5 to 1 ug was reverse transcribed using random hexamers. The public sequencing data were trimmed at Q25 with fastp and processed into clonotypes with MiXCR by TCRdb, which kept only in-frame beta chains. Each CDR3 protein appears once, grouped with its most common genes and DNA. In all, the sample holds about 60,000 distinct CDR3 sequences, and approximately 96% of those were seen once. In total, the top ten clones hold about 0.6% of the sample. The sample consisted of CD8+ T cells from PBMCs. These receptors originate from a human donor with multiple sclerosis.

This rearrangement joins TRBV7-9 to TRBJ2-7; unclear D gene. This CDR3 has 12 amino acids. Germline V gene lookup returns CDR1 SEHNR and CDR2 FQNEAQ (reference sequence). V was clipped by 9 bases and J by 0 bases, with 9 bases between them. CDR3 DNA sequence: TGTGCCAGTCCGGTGGACTCCTACGAGCAGTACTTC. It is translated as CASPVDSYEQYF.

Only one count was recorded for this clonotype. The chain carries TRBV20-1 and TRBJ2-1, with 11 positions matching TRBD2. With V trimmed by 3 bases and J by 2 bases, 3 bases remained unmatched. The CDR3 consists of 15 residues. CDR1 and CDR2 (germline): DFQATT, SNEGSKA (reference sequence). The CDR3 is CSARALAGAYNEQFF. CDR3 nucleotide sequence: TGCAGTGCTAGGGCACTAGCGGGGGCCTACAATGAGCAGTTCTTC.

CDR3 DNA sequence: TGCAGTGCTAGAGCATCTAGCGGGATCTACAATGAGCAGTTCTTC. Translation gives CSARASSGIYNEQFF. The rearrangement joins TRBV20-1 to TRBJ2-1, with 9 bases aligning to TRBD2. Unmatched junction bases numbered 4, after V lost 1 base and J lost 3 bases. Germline V gene sequence: CDR1 DFQATT, CDR2 SNEGSKA (reference sequence). The length of the CDR3 is 15 residues.

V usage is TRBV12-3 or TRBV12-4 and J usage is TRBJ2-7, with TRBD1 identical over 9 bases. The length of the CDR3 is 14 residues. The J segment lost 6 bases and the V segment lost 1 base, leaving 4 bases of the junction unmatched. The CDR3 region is CASSLGTGVGEQYF. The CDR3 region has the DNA TGTGCCAGCAGTTTAGGGACAGGGGTGGGCGAGCAGTACTTC.

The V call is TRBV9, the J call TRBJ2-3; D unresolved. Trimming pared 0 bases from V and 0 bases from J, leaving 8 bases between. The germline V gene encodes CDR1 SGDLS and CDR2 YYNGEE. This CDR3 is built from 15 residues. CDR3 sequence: CASSVDIYSTDTQYF. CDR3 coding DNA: TGTGCCAGCAGCGTAGATATATATAGCACAGATACGCAGTATTTT.

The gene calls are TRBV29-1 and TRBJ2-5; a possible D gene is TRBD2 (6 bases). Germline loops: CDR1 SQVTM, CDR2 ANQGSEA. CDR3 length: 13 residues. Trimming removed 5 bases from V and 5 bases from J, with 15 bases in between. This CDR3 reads CSVQAGIGETQYF. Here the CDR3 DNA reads TGCAGCGTTCAGGCGGGGATCGGTGAGACCCAGTACTTC.

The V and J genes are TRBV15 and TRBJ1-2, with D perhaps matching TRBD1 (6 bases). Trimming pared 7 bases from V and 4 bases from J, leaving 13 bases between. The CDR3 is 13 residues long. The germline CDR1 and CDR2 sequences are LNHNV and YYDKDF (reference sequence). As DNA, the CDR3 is TGTGCCACCACGATTGACAGGATCTATGGCTACACCTTC. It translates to CATTIDRIYGYTF.

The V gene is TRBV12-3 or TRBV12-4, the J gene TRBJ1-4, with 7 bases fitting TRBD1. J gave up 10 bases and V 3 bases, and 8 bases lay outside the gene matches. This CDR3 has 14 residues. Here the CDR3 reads CASSFPLQGRKLFF. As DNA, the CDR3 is TGTGCCAGCAGTTTCCCTTTACAGGGGCGAAAACTGTTTTTT.

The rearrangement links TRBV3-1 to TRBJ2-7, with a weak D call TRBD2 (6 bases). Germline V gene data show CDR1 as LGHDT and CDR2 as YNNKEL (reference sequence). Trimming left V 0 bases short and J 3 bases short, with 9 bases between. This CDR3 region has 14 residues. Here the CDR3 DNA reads TGTGCCAGCAGCCAAGAGGGAGGACTCTACGAGCAGTACTTC. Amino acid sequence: CASSQEGGLYEQYF.

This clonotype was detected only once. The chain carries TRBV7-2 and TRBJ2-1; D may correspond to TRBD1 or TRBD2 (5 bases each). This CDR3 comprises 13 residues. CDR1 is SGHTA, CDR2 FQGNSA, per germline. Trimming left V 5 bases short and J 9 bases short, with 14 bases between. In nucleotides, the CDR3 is TGTGCCAGCAGCCCGCCCTCAGGGAGTGAGCAGTTCTTC. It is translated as CASSPPSGSEQFF.

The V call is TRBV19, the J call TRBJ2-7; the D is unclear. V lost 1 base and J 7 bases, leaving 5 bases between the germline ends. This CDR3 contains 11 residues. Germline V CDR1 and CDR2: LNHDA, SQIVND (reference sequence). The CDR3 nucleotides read TGTGCCAGTAGTATAGGACAAGAGCAGTACTTC. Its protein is CASSIGQEQYF.

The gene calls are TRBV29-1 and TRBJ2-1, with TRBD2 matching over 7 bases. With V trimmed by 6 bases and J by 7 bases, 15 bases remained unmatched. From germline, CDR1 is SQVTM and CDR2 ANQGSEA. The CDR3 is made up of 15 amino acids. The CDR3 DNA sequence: TGCAGCGTAGATAGTGGTTTGGCGGGAGCTAATGAGCAGTTCTTC. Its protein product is CSVDSGLAGANEQFF.

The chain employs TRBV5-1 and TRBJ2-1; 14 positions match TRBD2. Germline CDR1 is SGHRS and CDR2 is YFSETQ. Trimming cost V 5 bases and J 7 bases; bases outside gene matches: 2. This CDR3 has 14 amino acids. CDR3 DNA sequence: TGCGCCAGCAGTCGGACTAGCGGGGGGAATGAGCAGTTCTTC. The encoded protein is CASSRTSGGNEQFF.

CDR3 in DNA: TGTGCCAGCAGCGTAGGGAGCTCCTACGAGCAGTACTTC. It is translated as CASSVGSSYEQYF. This rearrangement joins TRBV9 to TRBJ2-7, with D hard to call. The length of the CDR3 is 13 residues. The germline V gene has CDR1 SGDLS and CDR2 YYNGEE. With 0 bases removed from V and 0 bases from J, the gap between germline ends came to 4 bases.

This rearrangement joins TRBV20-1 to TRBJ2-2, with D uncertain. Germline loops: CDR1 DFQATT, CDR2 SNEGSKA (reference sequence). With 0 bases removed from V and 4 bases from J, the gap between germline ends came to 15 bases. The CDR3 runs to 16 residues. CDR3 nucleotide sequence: TGCAGTGCTAGAGAGACTGACTGGTCGGTCACCGGGGAGCTGTTTTTT. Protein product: CSARETDWSVTGELFF.

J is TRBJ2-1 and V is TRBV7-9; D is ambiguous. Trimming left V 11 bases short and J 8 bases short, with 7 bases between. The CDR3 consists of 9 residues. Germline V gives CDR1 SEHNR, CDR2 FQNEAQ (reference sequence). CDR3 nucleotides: TGTGCCGGAAACGATGAGCAGTTCTTC. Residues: CAGNDEQFF.

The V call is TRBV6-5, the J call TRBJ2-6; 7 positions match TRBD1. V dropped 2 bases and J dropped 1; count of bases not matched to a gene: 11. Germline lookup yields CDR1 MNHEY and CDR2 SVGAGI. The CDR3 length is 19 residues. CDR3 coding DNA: TGTGCCAGCAGTTACGTTTTCGACAGGGTAGGGTCTGGGGCCAACGTCCTGACTTTC. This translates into CASSYVFDRVGSGANVLTF.

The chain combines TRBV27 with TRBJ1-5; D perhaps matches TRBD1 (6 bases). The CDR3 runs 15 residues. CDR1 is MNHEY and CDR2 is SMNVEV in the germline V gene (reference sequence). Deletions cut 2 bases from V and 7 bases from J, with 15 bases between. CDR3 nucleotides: TGTGCCAGCAGTTTAATAGTAGGGGGAGGGCAGCCCCAGCATTTT. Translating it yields CASSLIVGGGQPQHF.

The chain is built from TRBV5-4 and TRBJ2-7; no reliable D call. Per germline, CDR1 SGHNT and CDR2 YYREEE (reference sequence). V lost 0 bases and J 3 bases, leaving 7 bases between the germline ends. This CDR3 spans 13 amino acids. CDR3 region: CASSLGPHYEQYF. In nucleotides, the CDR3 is TGTGCCAGCAGCTTGGGCCCGCACTACGAGCAGTACTTC.

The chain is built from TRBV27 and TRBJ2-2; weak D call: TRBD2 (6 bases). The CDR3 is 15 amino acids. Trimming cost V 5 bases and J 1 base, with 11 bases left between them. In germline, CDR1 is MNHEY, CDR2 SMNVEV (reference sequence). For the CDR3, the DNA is TGTGCCAGCAGTCCCGTGGGGGGGAACACCGGGGAGCTGTTTTTT. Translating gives CASSPVGGNTGELFF.

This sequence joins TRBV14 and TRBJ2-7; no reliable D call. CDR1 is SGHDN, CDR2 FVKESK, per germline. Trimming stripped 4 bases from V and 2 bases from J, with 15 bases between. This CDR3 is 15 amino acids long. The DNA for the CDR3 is TGTGCCAGCAGCCGGCGAGAGGACCATCCCTACGAGCAGTACTTC. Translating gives CASSRREDHPYEQYF.

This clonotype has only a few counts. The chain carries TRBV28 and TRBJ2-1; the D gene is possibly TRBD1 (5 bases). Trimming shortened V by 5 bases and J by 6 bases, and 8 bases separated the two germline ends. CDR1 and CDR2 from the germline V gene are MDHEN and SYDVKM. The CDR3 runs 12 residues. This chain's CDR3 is CASSPDSNEQFF. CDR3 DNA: TGTGCCAGCAGTCCAGACAGCAATGAGCAGTTCTTC.

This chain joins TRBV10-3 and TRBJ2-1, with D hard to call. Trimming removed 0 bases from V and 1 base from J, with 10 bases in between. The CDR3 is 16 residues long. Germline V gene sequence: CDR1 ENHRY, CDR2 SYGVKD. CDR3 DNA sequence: TGTGCCATCAGTGAGTCGATAGTCGCGTCCTACAATGAGCAGTTCTTC. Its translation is CAISESIVASYNEQFF.

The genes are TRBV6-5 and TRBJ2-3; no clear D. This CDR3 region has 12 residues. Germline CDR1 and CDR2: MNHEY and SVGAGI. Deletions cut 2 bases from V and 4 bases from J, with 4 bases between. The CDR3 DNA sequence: TGTGCCAGCAGTTACAAGGCAGATACGCAGTATTTT. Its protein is CASSYKADTQYF.

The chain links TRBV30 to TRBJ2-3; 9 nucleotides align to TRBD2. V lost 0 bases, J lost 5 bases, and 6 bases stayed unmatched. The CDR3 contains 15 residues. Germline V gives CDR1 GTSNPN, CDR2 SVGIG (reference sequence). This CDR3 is CAWSVRSGGIDTQYF. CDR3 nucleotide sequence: TGTGCCTGGAGTGTACGTAGCGGGGGAATAGATACGCAGTATTTT.

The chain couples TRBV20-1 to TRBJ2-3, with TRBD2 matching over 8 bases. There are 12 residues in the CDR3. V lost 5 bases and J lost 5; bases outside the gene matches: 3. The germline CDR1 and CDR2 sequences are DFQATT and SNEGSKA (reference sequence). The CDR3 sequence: CSALAGIDTQYF. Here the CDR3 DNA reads TGCAGTGCTTTAGCGGGAATAGATACGCAGTATTTT.